This is a list of T cell receptor beta chains from one sample in a study of response to subunit inactivated influenza vaccine. TCRdb analysed the RT-PCR reads with MiXCR anew, one entry per CDR3 protein. Counted here are 490,000 or so distinct CDR3 sequences, under 9% occurring once; the ten biggest clones make up over 10%. This material consisted of PBMCs from blood, taken about 23 months after vaccination. The origin of the receptors is a man between 50 and 69 years old who received an inactivated influenza vaccine. Each CDR3 is given with its conserved first and last residue. The D gene is left open where the match is weak. Size values are once, few and many counts, or a class for expanded clones, and some rows have none.

D | J | size | V | CDR3 | DNA
TRBD1 | TRBJ1-5 | - | TRBV3-1 | CASSQRTGSQPQHF | TGTGCCAGCAGCCAACGGACAGGGTCCCAGCCCCAGCATTTT
- | TRBJ1-2 | few | TRBV25-1 | CASGDAGRGGYTF | TGTGCCAGCGGGGACGCTGGCCGGGGGGGCTACACCTTC
- | TRBJ2-5 | many | TRBV14 | CASSHTGRMQETQYF | TGTGCCAGCAGCCACACGGGGAGGATGCAAGAGACCCAGTACTTC
- | TRBJ2-3 | few | TRBV6-1 | CASSALGNTDTQYF | TGTGCCAGCAGCGCCTTGGGAAACACAGATACGCAGTATTTT
- | TRBJ1-5 | many | TRBV12-3/TRBV12-4 | CASSLSGEGNQPQHF | TGTGCCAGCAGTTTAAGTGGGGAGGGGAATCAGCCCCAGCATTTT
TRBD2 | TRBJ2-1 | few | TRBV27 | CASSFSERGAHNEQFF | TGTGCCAGCAGTTTTTCGGAGCGGGGGGCCCACAATGAGCAGTTCTTC
- | TRBJ2-7 | - | TRBV4-3 | CASSQDQTPPYEQYF | TGCGCCAGCAGCCAAGATCAAACACCTCCCTACGAGCAGTACTTC
- | TRBJ2-5 | few | TRBV20-1 | CSAHGLRQETQYF | TGCAGTGCTCACGGACTGAGACAAGAGACCCAGTACTTC
- | TRBJ2-7 | few | TRBV12-3/TRBV12-4 | CASSSSFHSYEQYF | TGTGCCAGCAGTTCTAGCTTCCACTCCTACGAGCAGTACTTC
TRBD1 | TRBJ2-5 | few | TRBV14 | CASSPDRGRETQYF | TGTGCCAGCAGCCCGGACAGGGGGAGAGAGACCCAGTACTTC
- | TRBJ1-5 | few | TRBV30 | CAWSFQTVFNQPQHF | TGTGCCTGGAGTTTCCAAACAGTGTTCAATCAGCCCCAGCATTTT
- | TRBJ2-7 | - | TRBV4-1 | CASSQEGPGEQYF | TGCGCCAGCAGCCAAGAGGGTCCGGGCGAGCAGTACTTC
- | TRBJ2-3 | few | TRBV4-2 | CASSQKGRGDTQYF | TGTGCCAGCAGCCAGAAAGGTCGAGGAGATACGCAGTATTTT
- | TRBJ2-4 | once | TRBV15 | CATSRDGNELRDF | TGTGCCACCAGCAGAGACGGGAATGAGCTTCGGGACTTC
- | TRBJ2-5 | few | TRBV11-2 | CASSLAPGLNQETQYF | TGTGCCAGCAGCTTAGCCCCCGGACTCAATCAAGAGACCCAGTACTTC
- | TRBJ2-7 | - | TRBV15 | CATSGDSYEQYF | TGTGCCACCAGCGGAGACAGTTACGAGCAGTACTTC